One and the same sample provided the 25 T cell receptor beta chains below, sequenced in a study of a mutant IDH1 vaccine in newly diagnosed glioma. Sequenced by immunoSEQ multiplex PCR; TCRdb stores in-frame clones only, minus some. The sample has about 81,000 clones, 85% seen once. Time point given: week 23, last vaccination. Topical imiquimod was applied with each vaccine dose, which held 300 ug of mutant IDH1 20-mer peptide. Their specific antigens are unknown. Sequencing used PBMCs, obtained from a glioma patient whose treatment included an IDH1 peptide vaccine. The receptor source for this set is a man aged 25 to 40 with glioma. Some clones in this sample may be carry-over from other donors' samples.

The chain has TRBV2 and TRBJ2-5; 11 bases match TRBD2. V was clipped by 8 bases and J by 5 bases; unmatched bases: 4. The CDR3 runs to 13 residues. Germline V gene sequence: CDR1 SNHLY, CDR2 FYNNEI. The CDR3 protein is CASGSGGAETQYF. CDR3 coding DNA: TGTGCCAGCGGTAGCGGGGGGGCCGAGACCCAGTACTTC.

CDR3 amino acids: CASSALAASGTDTQYF. The CDR3 DNA reads as TGCGCCAGCAGCGCCCTAGCGGCCTCCGGCACAGATACGCAGTATTTT. The chain employs TRBV5-1 and TRBJ2-3; 7 bases line up with TRBD2. V gave up 4 bases and J gave up 1 base; unmatched junction bases: 9. CDR1 is SGHRS and CDR2 is YFSETQ in the germline V gene. The CDR3 totals 16 residues.

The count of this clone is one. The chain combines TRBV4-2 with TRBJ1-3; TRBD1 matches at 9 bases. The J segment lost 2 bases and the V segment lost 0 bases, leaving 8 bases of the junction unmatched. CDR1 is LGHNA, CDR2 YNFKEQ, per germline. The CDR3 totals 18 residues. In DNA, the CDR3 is TGTGCCAGCAGCCAAGATTGGGGGACAGGGCTAACTGGAAACACCATATATTTT. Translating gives CASSQDWGTGLTGNTIYF.

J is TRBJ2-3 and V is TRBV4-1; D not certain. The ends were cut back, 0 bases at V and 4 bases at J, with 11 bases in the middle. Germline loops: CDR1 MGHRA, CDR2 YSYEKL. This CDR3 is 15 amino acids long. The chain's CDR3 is CASSQEGWLSDTQYF. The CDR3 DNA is TGCGCCAGCAGCCAAGAGGGTTGGCTTTCAGATACGCAGTATTTT.

The CDR3 nucleotides read TGTGCCAGCAGCGTAGGGGACAGCCCCTACAATGAGCAGTTCTTC. Encoded protein: CASSVGDSPYNEQFF. The chain links TRBV9 to TRBJ2-1; 7 nucleotides agree with TRBD1. Per germline, CDR1 SGDLS and CDR2 YYNGEE. The CDR3 totals 15 residues. V dropped 0 bases and J dropped 2; count of bases not matched to a gene: 2.

The CDR3 coding sequence is TGCAGCTCCCGGGACAACAAGGACCAAGAGACCCAGTACTTC. The encoded protein is CSSRDNKDQETQYF. The J gene is TRBJ2-5, the V gene TRBV29-1; D might be TRBD1 (6 bases). Trimming removed 8 bases at V and 0 bases at J, with 16 bases between. The CDR3 is 14 amino acids. CDR1 and CDR2 from the germline V gene are SQVTM and ANQGSEA.

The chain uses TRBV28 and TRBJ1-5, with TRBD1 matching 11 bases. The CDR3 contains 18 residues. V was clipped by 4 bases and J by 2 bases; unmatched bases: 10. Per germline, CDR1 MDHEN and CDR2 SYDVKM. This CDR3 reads CASSSPRGTGGRNQPQHF. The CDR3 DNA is TGTGCCAGCAGTTCCCCGAGGGGGACAGGGGGGCGCAATCAGCCCCAGCATTTT.

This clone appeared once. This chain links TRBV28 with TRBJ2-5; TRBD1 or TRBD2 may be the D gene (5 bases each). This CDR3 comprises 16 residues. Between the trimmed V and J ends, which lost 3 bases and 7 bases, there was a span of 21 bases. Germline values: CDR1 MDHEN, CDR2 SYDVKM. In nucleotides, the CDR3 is TGTGCCAGCAGTTTCCTAACTAGGGGAAAAGGCGGGACCCAGTACTTC. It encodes CASSFLTRGKGGTQYF.

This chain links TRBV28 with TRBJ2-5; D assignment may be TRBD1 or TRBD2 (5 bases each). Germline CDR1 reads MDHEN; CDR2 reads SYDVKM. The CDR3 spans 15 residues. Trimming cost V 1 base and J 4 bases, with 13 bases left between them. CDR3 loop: CASSLYPGTSETQYF. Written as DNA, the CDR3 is TGTGCCAGCAGTTTATACCCCGGGACGTCAGAGACCCAGTACTTC.

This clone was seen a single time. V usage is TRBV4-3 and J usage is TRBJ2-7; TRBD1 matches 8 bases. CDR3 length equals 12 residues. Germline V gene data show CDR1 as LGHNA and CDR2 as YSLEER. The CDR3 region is CEQGVLSYEQYF. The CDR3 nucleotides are TGCGAACAGGGGGTTCTATCCTACGAGCAGTACTTC.

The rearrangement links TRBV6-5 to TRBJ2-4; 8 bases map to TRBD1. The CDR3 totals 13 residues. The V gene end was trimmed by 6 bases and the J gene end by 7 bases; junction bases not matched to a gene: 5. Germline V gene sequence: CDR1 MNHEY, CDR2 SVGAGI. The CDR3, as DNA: TGTGCCAGCAGCCGCGACAGGGGCAACATTCAGTACTTC. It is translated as CASSRDRGNIQYF.

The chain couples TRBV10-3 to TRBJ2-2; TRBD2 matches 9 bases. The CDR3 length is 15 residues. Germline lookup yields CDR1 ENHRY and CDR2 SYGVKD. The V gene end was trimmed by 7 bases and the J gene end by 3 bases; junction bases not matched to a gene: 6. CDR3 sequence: CAIMRGGGDTGELFF. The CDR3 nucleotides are TGTGCCATCATGCGGGGGGGCGGGGACACCGGGGAGCTGTTTTTT.

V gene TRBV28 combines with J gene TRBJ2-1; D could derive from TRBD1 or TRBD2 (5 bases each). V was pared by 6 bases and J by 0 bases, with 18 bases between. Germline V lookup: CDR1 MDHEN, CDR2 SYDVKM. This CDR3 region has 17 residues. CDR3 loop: CASRGRGFVNSYNEQFF. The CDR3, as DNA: TGTGCCAGCAGGGGACGTGGGTTCGTTAACTCCTACAATGAGCAGTTCTTC.

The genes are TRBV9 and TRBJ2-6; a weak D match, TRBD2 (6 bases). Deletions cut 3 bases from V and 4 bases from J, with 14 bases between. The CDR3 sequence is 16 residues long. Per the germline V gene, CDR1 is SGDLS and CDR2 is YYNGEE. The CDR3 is CASSAWEARGANVLTF. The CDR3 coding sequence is TGTGCCAGCAGCGCTTGGGAGGCCCGGGGGGCCAACGTCCTGACTTTC.

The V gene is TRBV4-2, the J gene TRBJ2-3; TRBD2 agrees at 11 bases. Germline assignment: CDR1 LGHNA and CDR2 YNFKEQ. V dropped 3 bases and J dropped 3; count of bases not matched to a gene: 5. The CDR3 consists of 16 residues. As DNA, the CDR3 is TGTGCCAGCAGCCATGAGGCTAGCGGGGGGACAGATACGCAGTATTTT. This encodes CASSHEASGGTDTQYF.

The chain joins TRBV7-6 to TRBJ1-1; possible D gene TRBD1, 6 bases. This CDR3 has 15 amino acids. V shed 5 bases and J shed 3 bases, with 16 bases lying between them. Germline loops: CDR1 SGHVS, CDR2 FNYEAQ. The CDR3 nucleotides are TGTGCCAGCAGCCAGCAACAGGGAGGAGACACTGAAGCTTTCTTT. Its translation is CASSQQQGGDTEAFF.

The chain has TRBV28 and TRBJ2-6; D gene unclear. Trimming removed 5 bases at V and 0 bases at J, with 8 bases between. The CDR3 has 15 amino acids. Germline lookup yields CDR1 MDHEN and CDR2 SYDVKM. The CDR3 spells CASSPSISGANVLTF. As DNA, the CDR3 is TGTGCCAGCAGTCCCAGTATCTCTGGGGCCAACGTCCTGACTTTC.

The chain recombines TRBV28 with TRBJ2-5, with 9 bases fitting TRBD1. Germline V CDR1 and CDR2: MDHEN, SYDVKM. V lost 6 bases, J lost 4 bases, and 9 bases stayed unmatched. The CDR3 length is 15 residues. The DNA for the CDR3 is TGTGCCAGCAGCGGCCCGGGACAGGGACTAGAGACCCAGTACTTC. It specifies CASSGPGQGLETQYF.

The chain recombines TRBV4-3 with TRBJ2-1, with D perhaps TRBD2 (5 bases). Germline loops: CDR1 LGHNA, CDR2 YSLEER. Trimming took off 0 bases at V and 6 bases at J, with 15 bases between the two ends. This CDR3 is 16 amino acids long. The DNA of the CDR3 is TGCGCCAGCAGCCAAGATAGGGCTAGCCGGGCCAATGAGCAGTTCTTC. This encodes CASSQDRASRANEQFF.

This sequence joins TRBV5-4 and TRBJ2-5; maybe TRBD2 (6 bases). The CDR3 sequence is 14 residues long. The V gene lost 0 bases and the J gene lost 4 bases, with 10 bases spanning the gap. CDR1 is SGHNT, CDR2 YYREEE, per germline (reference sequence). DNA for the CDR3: TGTGCCAGCAGCTTGGTAAAGGGAGGAGAGACCCAGTACTTC. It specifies CASSLVKGGETQYF.

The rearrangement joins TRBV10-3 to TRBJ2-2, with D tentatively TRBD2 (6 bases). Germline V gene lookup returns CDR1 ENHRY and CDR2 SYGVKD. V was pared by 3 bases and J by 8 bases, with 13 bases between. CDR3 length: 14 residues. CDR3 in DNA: TGTGCCATCAGTGATCGGGGGAGTGAGGGGGAGCTGTTTTTT. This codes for CAISDRGSEGELFF.

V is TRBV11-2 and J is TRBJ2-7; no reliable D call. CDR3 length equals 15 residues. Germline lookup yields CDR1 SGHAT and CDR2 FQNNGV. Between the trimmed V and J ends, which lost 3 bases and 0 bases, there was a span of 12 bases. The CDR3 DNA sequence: TGTGCCAGCAGCTTTGGTTTCAGGAGCTCCTACGAGCAGTACTTC. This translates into CASSFGFRSSYEQYF.

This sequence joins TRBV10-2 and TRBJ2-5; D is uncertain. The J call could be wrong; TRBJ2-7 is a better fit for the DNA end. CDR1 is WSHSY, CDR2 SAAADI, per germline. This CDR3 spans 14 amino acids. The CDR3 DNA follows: TGCGCCAGCAGTGCCCGGGCTTCAACCTACGAGCAGTACTTC. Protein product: CASSARASTYEQYF.

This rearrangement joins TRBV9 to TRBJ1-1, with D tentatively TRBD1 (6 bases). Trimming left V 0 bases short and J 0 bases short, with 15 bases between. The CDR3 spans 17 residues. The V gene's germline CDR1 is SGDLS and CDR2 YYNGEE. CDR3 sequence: CASSVVGRGSMNTEAFF. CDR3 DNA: TGTGCCAGCAGCGTAGTAGGCAGGGGTTCGATGAACACTGAAGCTTTCTTT.

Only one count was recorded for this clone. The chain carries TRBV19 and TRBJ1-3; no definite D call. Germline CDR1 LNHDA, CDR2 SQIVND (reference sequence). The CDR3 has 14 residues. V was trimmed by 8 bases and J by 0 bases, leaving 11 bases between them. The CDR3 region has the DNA TGTGCCAGTGGCCCCCAGCTCTCTGGAAACACCATATATTTT. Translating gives CASGPQLSGNTIYF.